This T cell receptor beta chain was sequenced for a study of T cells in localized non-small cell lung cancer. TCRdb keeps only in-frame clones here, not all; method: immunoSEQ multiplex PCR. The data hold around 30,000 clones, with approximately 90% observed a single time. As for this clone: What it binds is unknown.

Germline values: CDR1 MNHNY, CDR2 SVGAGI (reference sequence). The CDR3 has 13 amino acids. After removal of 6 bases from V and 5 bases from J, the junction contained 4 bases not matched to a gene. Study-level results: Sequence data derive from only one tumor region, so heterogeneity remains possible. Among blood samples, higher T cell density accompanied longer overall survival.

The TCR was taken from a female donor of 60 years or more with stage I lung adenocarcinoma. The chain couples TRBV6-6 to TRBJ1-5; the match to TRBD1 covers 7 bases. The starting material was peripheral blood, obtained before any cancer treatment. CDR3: CASSRQGDQPQHF. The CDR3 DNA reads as TGTGCCAGCAGCCGACAGGGTGATCAGCCCCAGCATTTT.